Listed here is a single TCR beta chain. This sample is part of a study of blood T cell repertoires in COVID-19. The overall study: Acute-phase and convalescent COVID-19 samples originated in the United States, Italy and Spain.

Only in-frame clones appear in the TCRdb table, and some are missing; sequencing was by immunoSEQ multiplex PCR. The sample consists of 200,000 to 250,000 clones, approximately 90% of them appearing once. Germline V gene lookup returns CDR1 SNHLY and CDR2 FYNNEI. Trimming cost V 0 bases and J 2 bases, with 8 bases left between them. CDR3 length: 14 amino acids. The Seattle site enrolled patients during active infection and followed them longitudinally. The chain uses TRBV2 and TRBJ2-7; D gene ambiguous. Sequencing was carried out using peripheral blood. This sequence originates from a man aged 30 to 39 with COVID-19, enrolled during active disease. The DNA for the CDR3 is TGTGCCAGCAGTGAAGCTGAGAGTACCTACGAGCAGTACTTC. Protein product: CASSEAESTYEQYF.